The source of this TCR delta chain is a study of Vδ1+ human thymocytes. The template was reverse-transcribed extracted RNA. The CDR3 regions were amplified by multiplex PCR from V-gene primers to a constant-region primer. TCRdb called clones anew from the multiplex PCR reads with CATT. Of fewer than 90,000 delta-chain clones listed, around 32% are singletons. Study-level findings and limits: Thymic TRG and TRD repertoires appeared highly polyclonal.

Germline V gene lookup returns CDR1 GEAIGNYY and CDR2 EKD. J was trimmed by 0 bases and V by 1 base; bases with no gene match: 14. CDR3 size: 19 residues. Concerning this clone: The antigen remains undetermined.

This TCR was sampled from a boy in the first two years of life who had congenital heart surgery. Sequenced sample: Vdelta1+ gamma-delta thymocytes from the thymus. The subset here: FACS-sorted CD3+ TCRalphabeta- TCRVdelta1+ TCRVdelta2- thymocytes. This chain uses TRDV2 with TRDJ1, with 9 bases identical to TRDD3. The CDR3 loop is CACDTPLTGDTRYTDKLIF. For the CDR3, the DNA is TGTGCCTGTGACACTCCCCTAACGGGGGATACAAGGTACACCGATAAACTCATCTTT.